These 27 T cell receptor beta chains were all obtained from the same sample, sequenced in a study of T cells after yellow fever vaccination. A single record per CDR3 protein comes from TCRdb applying MiXCR to the 5' RACE reads. The sample lists approximately 300,000 distinct CDR3 sequences, approximately 11% occurring once. This sample comprised CD4+ T cells sorted from PBMCs, obtained 45 days after the yellow fever booster vaccination. The receptors stem from a man aged 18 to 29 who received the YFV17D yellow fever vaccine.

CDR3 DNA: TGTGCCAGCAGCCTACAAAGTTGGACCGGGGAGCTGTTTTTT. Amino acids: CASSLQSWTGELFF. The chain uses TRBV7-9 and TRBJ2-2; D unresolved. CDR3 length: 14 residues. V lost 5 bases and J lost 5, with 12 bases in between. CDR1 and CDR2 from the germline V gene are SEHNR and FQNEAQ (reference sequence).

This clonotype showed up just a few times. The V call is TRBV7-2, the J call TRBJ2-1; D is unclear. V lost 5 bases and J lost 13, with 15 bases in between. The germline gives CDR1 SGHTA, CDR2 FQGNSA. The CDR3 loop spans 12 amino acids. CDR3 bases: TGTGCCAGCAGCCTAAACACGGCTGGACAGTTCTTC. It is translated as CASSLNTAGQFF.

This clonotype was counted at least ten times. The rearrangement joins TRBV11-2 to TRBJ2-5; perhaps TRBD1 as D (6 bases). This CDR3 comprises 14 residues. Trimming shortened V by 5 bases and J by 5 bases, and 15 bases separated the two germline ends. Germline V gene sequence: CDR1 SGHAT, CDR2 FQNNGV. This CDR3 is CASSGETGWETQYF. Written as DNA, the CDR3 is TGTGCCAGCAGCGGTGAGACAGGTTGGGAGACCCAGTACTTC.

This clonotype was picked up a small number of times. This sequence joins TRBV25-1 and TRBJ1-2; 7 bases match TRBD1. The CDR3 length is 14 residues. The germline V gene has CDR1 MGHDK and CDR2 SYGVNS. V shed 6 bases, J shed 4 bases, and the junction held 8 bases outside the gene matches. This CDR3 is CASRDWTGVYGYTF. CDR3 DNA: TGTGCCAGCAGAGATTGGACAGGCGTCTATGGCTACACCTTC.

The table lists this clonotype with a few counts. In DNA form, the CDR3 reads TGCGCCAGCAGCCAAGATCAGCGACTAGTTCGTCCCGGGGAGCTGTTTTTT. Protein product: CASSQDQRLVRPGELFF. V is TRBV4-1 and J is TRBJ2-2; D is perhaps TRBD2 (6 bases). CDR1 is MGHRA and CDR2 is YSYEKL in the germline V gene. The CDR3 has 17 amino acids. Trimming took 0 bases from V and 6 from J, leaving 17 bases between them.

V and J are TRBV29-1 and TRBJ1-3; D is unresolved. Germline V CDR1 and CDR2: SQVTM, ANQGSEA. There are 14 residues in the CDR3. V shed 7 bases and J shed 0 bases, with 13 bases lying between them. The CDR3 DNA is TGCAGCGCAAGCGAGGTTTCCTCTGGAAACACCATATATTTT. Encoded protein: CSASEVSSGNTIYF.

This clonotype was observed many times. V and J are TRBV7-2 and TRBJ2-4; weak D call: TRBD2 (7 bases). The CDR3 covers 13 residues. The V end lost 1 base, the J end lost 10 bases, and 11 bases lay between the germline ends. The germline CDR1 and CDR2 sequences are SGHTA and FQGNSA. The CDR3 spells CASSLGGGRIQYF. CDR3 DNA sequence: TGTGCCAGCAGCTTAGGCGGGGGCCGGATTCAGTACTTC.

The chain has TRBV7-3 and TRBJ2-7, with a tentative D call TRBD1 (5 bases). V was cut by 4 bases and J by 4 bases, with 17 bases left in between. This CDR3 is built from 15 residues. From germline, CDR1 is SGHTA and CDR2 FQGTGA. CDR3 in DNA: TGTGCCAGCAGCTGTCGCGGCAAGGGGCTTTACGAGCAGTACGTC. Protein: CASSCRGKGLYEQYV.

This CDR3 reads CASTMDSPLHF. As DNA, the CDR3 is TGTGCCAGCACCATGGATTCACCCCTCCACTTT. The rearrangement links TRBV2 to TRBJ1-6; D remains unclear. Trimming removed 7 bases at V and 8 bases at J, with 6 bases between. Germline V gene data show CDR1 as SNHLY and CDR2 as FYNNEI. The length of the CDR3 is 11 residues.

This clonotype occurred a few times. The rearrangement joins TRBV7-9 to TRBJ2-3; TRBD2 agrees at 8 bases. Looked up from germline, CDR1 is SEHNR and CDR2 is FQNEAQ (reference sequence). CDR3 length: 15 amino acids. V was pared by 1 base and J by 2 bases, with 2 bases of the junction left unmatched. Here the CDR3 reads CASSLVAGNTDTQYF. The DNA of the CDR3 is TGTGCCAGCAGCTTAGTAGCGGGGAACACAGATACGCAGTATTTT.

This clonotype came up many times. This rearrangement joins TRBV5-1 to TRBJ2-1; TRBD2 matches at 12 bases. V shed 4 bases, J shed 7 bases, and the junction held 9 bases outside the gene matches. Germline lookup yields CDR1 SGHRS and CDR2 YFSETQ. CDR3 length: 16 amino acids. The CDR3 region is CASSVLAGGPENEQFF. In DNA form, the CDR3 reads TGCGCCAGCAGCGTTCTAGCGGGGGGGCCTGAGAATGAGCAGTTCTTC.

This clonotype was counted between two and nine times. V and J are TRBV23-1 and TRBJ2-3; D is undetermined. TRBV23-1 is sorted into the ORF group, with uncertain function. V dropped 6 bases and J dropped 4 bases, with 26 bases sitting between them. The CDR3 has 18 residues. DNA of the CDR3: TGCGCCAGCAGCCCGAGTGGTACCAGAAGAGTTGGGCCAGATACGCAGTATTTT. As protein: CASSPSGTRRVGPDTQYF.

This clonotype was detected a few times. The V call is TRBV5-6, the J call TRBJ2-4, with D hard to call. This CDR3 has 13 residues. V gave up 3 bases and J gave up 0 bases, with 4 bases separating them. Germline V gene sequence: CDR1 SGHDT, CDR2 YYEEEE. CDR3 in DNA: TGTGCCAGCAGCTCAGAAGCCAAAAACATTCAGTACTTC. Amino acid sequence: CASSSEAKNIQYF.

This CDR3 reads CASSPPGQAYRYV. CDR3 DNA sequence: TGTGCCAGCAGCCCTCCTGGGCAGGCCTATAGGTACGTC. The chain couples TRBV28 to TRBJ2-7; no reliable D call. Germline CDR1 MDHEN, CDR2 SYDVKM. CDR3 size: 13 residues. V lost 6 bases and J 12 bases, leaving 21 bases between the germline ends.

V is TRBV25-1 and J is TRBJ2-2; 13 bases line up with TRBD2. This CDR3 spans 15 amino acids. Germline CDR1 is MGHDK and CDR2 is SYGVNS. After removal of 3 bases from V and 6 bases from J, the junction contained 1 base not matched to a gene. CDR3: CASSDTSGGAGELFF. Here the CDR3 DNA reads TGTGCCAGCAGTGATACTAGCGGGGGGGCCGGGGAGCTGTTTTTT.

This clonotype was seen more than once but under ten times. The chain uses TRBV4-3 and TRBJ2-3; weak D call: TRBD2 (7 bases). V gave up 0 bases and J gave up 3 bases, with 16 bases separating them. Germline lookup yields CDR1 LGHNA and CDR2 YSLEER. The CDR3 extends over 17 amino acids. The CDR3: CASSQDWVGGPTDTQYF. CDR3 nucleotides: TGCGCCAGCAGCCAAGATTGGGTGGGGGGGCCAACAGATACGCAGTATTTT.

This clonotype was picked up a small number of times. This sequence joins TRBV5-4 and TRBJ2-5; perhaps TRBD2 as D (7 bases). Trimming cost V 2 bases and J 3 bases, with 17 bases left between them. Germline CDR1 SGHNT, CDR2 YYREEE (reference sequence). This CDR3 contains 16 residues. CDR3 loop: CASSFGGARAEETQYF. CDR3 nucleotides: TGTGCCAGCAGCTTTGGGGGGGCGAGGGCCGAAGAGACCCAGTACTTC.

This clonotype was seen ten or more times. The genes are TRBV29-1 and TRBJ1-2; the D is unclear. This CDR3 contains 12 residues. The germline gives CDR1 SQVTM, CDR2 ANQGSEA. Trimming left V 5 bases short and J 4 bases short, with 11 bases between. The CDR3 DNA sequence: TGCAGCGTTCGTCCCAGCAGCTATGGCTACACCTTC. As protein: CSVRPSSYGYTF.

The V and J genes are TRBV4-3 and TRBJ1-4; D gene ambiguous. Trimming shortened V by 0 bases and J by 6 bases, and 8 bases separated the two germline ends. The CDR3 runs 14 residues. Germline loops: CDR1 LGHNA, CDR2 YSLEER. CDR3 loop: CASSQEATHEKLFF. The CDR3 DNA is TGCGCCAGCAGCCAAGAGGCCACCCATGAAAAACTGTTTTTT.

Here the CDR3 reads CASSGQPIQPQHF. CDR3 nucleotide sequence: TGTGCCAGCAGCGGACAGCCCATTCAGCCCCAGCATTTT. V usage is TRBV6-5 and J usage is TRBJ1-5; D possibly corresponds to TRBD1 (6 bases). CDR3 size: 13 residues. Trimming removed 6 bases from V and 6 bases from J, with 12 bases in between. Per the germline V gene, CDR1 is MNHEY and CDR2 is SVGAGI.

This clonotype occurred many times. The V gene is TRBV24-1, the J gene TRBJ1-2, with D possibly matching TRBD1 (5 bases). Trimming left V 1 base short and J 3 bases short, with 11 bases between. The CDR3 is 15 residues long. Germline CDR1 and CDR2: KGHDR and SFDVKD. The CDR3 DNA reads as TGTGCCACCAGTGATTTATCCGGGGGGGACTATGGCTACACCTTC. It encodes CATSDLSGGDYGYTF.

This clonotype has more than one count but fewer than ten. This chain connects TRBV28 to TRBJ1-1, with D perhaps TRBD1 (6 bases). The germline CDR1 and CDR2 sequences are MDHEN and SYDVKM. CDR3 size: 14 residues. The V end lost 3 bases, the J end lost 5 bases, and 13 bases lay between the germline ends. CDR3 DNA sequence: TGTGCCAGCAGTTTTTGGGGGGGCAAAACTGAAGCTTTCTTT. Encoded protein: CASSFWGGKTEAFF.

This clonotype was detected only a few times. V usage is TRBV4-1 and J usage is TRBJ2-3; D is unresolved. The germline gives CDR1 MGHRA, CDR2 YSYEKL. Trimming took 1 base from V and 1 from J, leaving 12 bases between them. There are 16 residues in the CDR3. CDR3 DNA sequence: TGCGCCAGCAGCCAAGTCCTGGTGGTGGGCACAGATACGCAGTATTTT. It codes for CASSQVLVVGTDTQYF.

This rearrangement joins TRBV9 to TRBJ1-2; a weak D match, TRBD1 (5 bases). Germline-derived CDR1 and CDR2 are SGDLS and YYNGEE. V dropped 0 bases and J dropped 7 bases, with 13 bases sitting between them. CDR3 length equals 14 residues. In DNA form, the CDR3 reads TGTGCCAGCAGCGTAGAAAAGGCTGGGGGTGGCTACACCTTC. Translated: CASSVEKAGGGYTF.

The gene calls are TRBV20-1 and TRBJ2-1, with D possibly matching TRBD1 (5 bases). The CDR3 has 13 residues. Germline CDR1 is DFQATT and CDR2 is SNEGSKA (reference sequence). Trimming left V 5 bases short and J 4 bases short, with 12 bases between. The DNA for the CDR3 is TGCAGTGCTGAACAGGACATTTACAATGAGCAGTTCTTC. It is translated as CSAEQDIYNEQFF.

This clonotype came up many times. CDR3 residues: CASSPWGNTEAFF. The CDR3 nucleotides read TGTGCCAGCAGCCCTTGGGGGAACACTGAAGCTTTCTTT. V and J are TRBV3-1 and TRBJ1-1; D is uncertain. Per germline, CDR1 LGHDT and CDR2 YNNKEL (reference sequence). The V end lost 4 bases, the J end lost 1 base, and 7 bases lay between the germline ends. CDR3 size: 13 residues.

This clonotype was seen a handful of times. The chain carries TRBV11-2 and TRBJ2-1; a possible D gene is TRBD1 (5 bases). V shed 6 bases and J shed 7 bases, with 10 bases lying between them. Germline V lookup: CDR1 SGHAT, CDR2 FQNNGV. This CDR3 has 12 amino acids. The CDR3 loop reads CASRTDTNEQFF. CDR3 nucleotide sequence: TGTGCCAGCAGAACGGACACGAATGAGCAGTTCTTC. The full variable domain, with the rest looked up from reference TRBV11-2 and TRBJ2-1, is EAGVAQSPRYKIIEKRQSVAFWCNPISGHATLYWYQQILGQGPKLLIQFQNNGVVDDSQLPKDRFSAERLKGVDSTLKIQPAKLEDSAVYLCASRTDTNEQFFGPGTRLTVL.